Listed here are 11 T cell receptor beta chains from one sample, sequenced in a study of tumor-infiltrating lymphocytes in glioblastoma multiforme. Multiple V-beta primers and a C-beta primer amplified TCRB from RNA. Each CDR3 protein gets one entry after TCRdb re-called the multiplex PCR reads with MiXCR. This sample has approximately 15,000 distinct CDR3 sequences, with roughly 74% found just once. Sample: brain tumor tissue. These receptors were taken from a male donor with glioblastoma.

Worth noting for this clonotype: Sequence at one end of the junction differs from germline and may be a read error. The chain carries TRBV5-1 and TRBJ2-7; perhaps TRBD1 as D (5 bases). This CDR3 has 16 amino acids. Looked up from germline, CDR1 is SGHRS and CDR2 is YFSETQ. CDR3 in amino acids: CASSLEVQASSYEQYF. CDR3 DNA sequence: TGCGCCAGCAGCTTGGAGGTACAGGCTTCTTCCTATGAGCAGTACTTC.

This clonotype was recorded only once. A single base separates this from a much larger clone, so it may be a read error. The chain has TRBV2 and TRBJ2-3; 8 nucleotides agree with TRBD2. This CDR3 is built from 17 residues. Germline-derived CDR1 and CDR2 are SNHLY and FYNNEI. V was clipped by 6 bases and J by 7 bases; unmatched bases: 18. CDR3 DNA: TGTGCCAGCAGAGACGGGAGGCGGGAGGCCGAGTGGTATACGCAGTATTTT. Protein sequence: CASRDGRREAEWYTQYF.

The rearrangement joins TRBV4-1 to TRBJ1-6; D gene uncertain. The CDR3 is 13 residues long. Trimming took off 0 bases at V and 10 bases at J, with 7 bases between the two ends. In germline, CDR1 is MGHRA, CDR2 YSYEKL. The CDR3 sequence: CASSQDLGSPLHF. In DNA, the CDR3 is TGCGCCAGCAGCCAAGATCTTGGATCACCCCTCCACTTT.

V gene TRBV10-3 combines with J gene TRBJ2-2; 10 positions match TRBD2. The CDR3 totals 15 residues. From germline, CDR1 is ENHRY and CDR2 SYGVKD. V trimming: 4 bases; J trimming: 7 bases; junction bases outside the gene matches: 6. The DNA of the CDR3 is TGTGCCATCAGTGCTAGCGGGAGCAATGGCGGGGAGCTGTTTTTT. It codes for CAISASGSNGGELFF.

The chain combines TRBV11-2 with TRBJ2-1; D possibly corresponds to TRBD2 (5 bases). The CDR3 is 15 amino acids. V was pared by 4 bases and J by 3 bases, with 13 bases between. Germline lookup yields CDR1 SGHAT and CDR2 FQNNGV. CDR3 protein: CASSSGDRDYNEQFF. The CDR3 nucleotides are TGTGCCAGCAGCTCCGGGGATCGGGACTACAATGAGCAGTTCTTC.

This clonotype was observed many times. J is TRBJ2-7 and V is TRBV7-9; tentative D call: TRBD2 (7 bases). V lost 1 base and J 4 bases, leaving 11 bases between the germline ends. This CDR3 has 14 residues. The germline gives CDR1 SEHNR, CDR2 FQNEAQ (reference sequence). The CDR3 bases are TGTGCCAGCAGCTTAGTAGGGGGAGGGTACGAGCAGTACTTC. As protein: CASSLVGGGYEQYF.

Details on this clonotype: The junction departs from germline at one end; a sequencing error may be responsible. The V and J genes are TRBV11-3 and TRBJ2-3; no clear D. Germline CDR1 reads SGHNT; CDR2 reads YENEEA. This CDR3 has 12 amino acids. The CDR3 nucleotides read TGCGCCAGCAGCTTAGCCCCAGATACGCAGTTTTTT. Protein product: CASSLAPDTQFF.

This chain joins TRBV20-1 and TRBJ2-3; 13 bases align to TRBD2. Germline values: CDR1 DFQATT, CDR2 SNEGSKA (reference sequence). The CDR3 spans 14 residues. After removal of 6 bases from V and 2 bases from J, the junction contained 2 bases not matched to a gene. The CDR3 is CSAGTSGNTDTQYF. CDR3 DNA sequence: TGCAGTGCAGGGACTAGCGGGAACACAGATACGCAGTATTTT.

This chain connects TRBV20-1 to TRBJ1-6, with 7 bases matching TRBD1. V lost 1 base to trimming and J lost 6 bases; unmatched junction nucleotides: 6. There are 15 residues in the CDR3. CDR1 and CDR2 from the germline V gene are DFQATT and SNEGSKA (reference sequence). CDR3 loop: CSARGQGSINSPLHF. The CDR3 DNA follows: TGCAGTGCTAGAGGACAGGGAAGTATTAATTCACCCCTCCACTTT.

This clonotype was detected a few times. The CDR3 end shows no conserved phenylalanine or tryptophan, and so a read error is likely. The chain recombines TRBV7-8 with TRBJ2-1; D possibly corresponds to TRBD2 (6 bases). The length of the CDR3 is 15 residues. Germline CDR1 is SGHVS and CDR2 is FQNEAQ. Trimming stripped 5 bases from V and 3 bases from J, with 14 bases between. The CDR3 protein is CASSQKSGGYNEQFL. The CDR3 bases are TGTGCCAGCAGCCAGAAGTCCGGGGGCTACAATGAGCAGTTCCTC.

This clonotype has a count of ten or more. The chain employs TRBV5-1 and TRBJ2-3, with 7 bases fitting TRBD1. The germline V gene has CDR1 SGHRS and CDR2 YFSETQ. The CDR3 is made up of 15 amino acids. J gave up 1 base and V 4 bases, and 6 bases lay outside the gene matches. The chain's CDR3 is CASSGGQLRTDTQYF. The CDR3 nucleotides read TGCGCCAGCAGCGGGGGACAGTTACGCACAGATACGCAGTATTTT.